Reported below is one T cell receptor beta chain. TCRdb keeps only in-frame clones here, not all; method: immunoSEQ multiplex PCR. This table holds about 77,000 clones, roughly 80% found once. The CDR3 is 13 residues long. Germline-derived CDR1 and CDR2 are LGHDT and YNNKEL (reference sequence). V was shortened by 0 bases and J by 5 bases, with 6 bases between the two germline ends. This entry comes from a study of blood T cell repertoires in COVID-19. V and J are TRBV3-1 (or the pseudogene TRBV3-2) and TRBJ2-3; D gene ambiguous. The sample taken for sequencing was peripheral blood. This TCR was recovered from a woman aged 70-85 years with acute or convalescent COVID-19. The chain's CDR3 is CASSQDGRDTQYF. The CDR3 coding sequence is TGTGCCAGCAGCCAAGATGGTAGAGATACGCAGTATTTT.